This is a list of T cell receptor beta chains from one sample in a study of cytomegalovirus exposure and HLA in healthy donors. Method: immunoSEQ multiplex PCR; TCRdb's copy keeps in-frame clones and lacks some. The sample lists a few hundred thousand clones; 75% to 90% were seen once. The sequenced sample consisted of PBMCs. The receptors were sampled from a woman younger than 30 in good health and CMV-seronegative. Each CDR3 is given with its conserved first and last residue. A D gene is named only where the DNA matches it firmly. Rows may omit the clone size; those that give it use once, few, many or a size class.

clone size,D gene,J gene,V gene,CDR3 DNA,CDR3 protein
-,-,TRBJ1-5,TRBV30,TGTGCCTGGAGTGTAGGTTACAGGGACGGACAGCCCCAGCATTTT,CAWSVGYRDGQPQHF
-,TRBD1,TRBJ1-2,TRBV19,TGTGCCAGTAGTCTGAACAGGGGGAGAAATGGCTACACCTTC,CASSLNRGRNGYTF
-,-,TRBJ2-2,TRBV6-6,TGTGCCAGCAGTTACTCGAGTCCCGGGGAGCTGTTTTTT,CASSYSSPGELFF
-,-,TRBJ1-1,TRBV5-1,TGCGCCAGCAGCTTGGGAATACAGGGTAACACTGAAGCTTTCTTT,CASSLGIQGNTEAFF
once,-,TRBJ1-2,TRBV6-1,TGTGCCAGCAGAGAATGGGGGGGAGTGGGCTACACCTTC,CASREWGGVGYTF
-,-,TRBJ2-7,TRBV13,TGTGCCAGCAGCTTATTAGAGAGCTCCTACGAGCAGTACTTC,CASSLLESSYEQYF
-,-,TRBJ1-4,TRBV5-5,TGTGCCAGCAGCTTGGCCTGGTTGAGACAATCCGAAAAACTGTTTTTT,CASSLAWLRQSEKLFF
-,-,TRBJ1-5,TRBV6-1,TGTGCCAGCAGTGAAGGAGACGGGGTTGGCAATCAGCCCCAGCATTTT,CASSEGDGVGNQPQHF
-,-,TRBJ2-7,TRBV15,TGTGCCACCAGCGCTGGCAGGGGAACCTACGAGCAGTACTTC,CATSAGRGTYEQYF
-,-,TRBJ1-2,TRBV27,TGTGCCAGCAGCTCCGCGGGGGCGCAAGGGAACTATGGCTACACCTTC,CASSSAGAQGNYGYTF
-,TRBD1,TRBJ1-4,TRBV28,TGTGCCAGCAGTAATCCAGAGGGGGCAAGGGAAAAACTGTTTTTT,CASSNPEGAREKLFF
once,TRBD1,TRBJ2-2,TRBV10-2,TGCGCCAGCAGTGGGGACAGAAACACCGGGGAGCTGTTTTTT,CASSGDRNTGELFF
-,TRBD2,TRBJ2-3,TRBV27,TGTGCCAGCAGTTTCCTTGGTCTGAGCGGGGGTCCCTTATGGGATACGCAGTATTTT,CASSFLGLSGGPLWDTQYF
few,-,TRBJ2-7,TRBV25-1,TGTGCCAGCAGTTGGGGGCCCTCCTACGAGCAGTACTTC,CASSWGPSYEQYF
once,TRBD1,TRBJ2-7,TRBV11-2,TGTGCCAGCAGCGAGACAGGGGACTACGAGCAGTACTTC,CASSETGDYEQYF
-,-,TRBJ1-2,TRBV19,TGTGCCAGTAAAGCGGGGGCAGGTAACTATGGCTACACCTTC,CASKAGAGNYGYTF
-,-,TRBJ2-3,TRBV5-1,TGCGCCAGCACCCAGGCCAGGGGCGACTCAGATACGCAGTATTTT,CASTQARGDSDTQYF
-,-,TRBJ1-2,TRBV18,TGTGCCAGCTCAGGCGAGACTTATAATGGCTACACCTTC,CASSGETYNGYTF
-,-,TRBJ2-3,TRBV6-6,TGTGCCAGCATGGAGCGCGGCCGCACAGATACGCAGTATTTT,CASMERGRTDTQYF
-,TRBD2,TRBJ2-2,TRBV15,TGTGCCACCAGCCCCGCCGGACTAGCGTACACCGGGGAGCTGTTTTTT,CATSPAGLAYTGELFF
once,-,TRBJ1-2,TRBV20-1,TGCAGGCCGGGAGGTGGGTATGGCTACACCTTC,CRPGGGYGYTF
-,TRBD1,TRBJ1-1,TRBV18,TGTGCCACAAACAGGGGGCTGAACACTGAAGCTTTCTTT,CATNRGLNTEAFF
-,TRBD2,TRBJ2-1,TRBV7-3,TGTGCCAGCAGCCCTCAACCCGGAGCTAGCGGGAGGGCCCTCAATGAGCAGTTCTTC,CASSPQPGASGRALNEQFF
few,-,TRBJ2-7,TRBV28,TGTGCCACAAGGGAGACGGGAGAGGACGAGCAGTACTTC,CATRETGEDEQYF
-,TRBD1,TRBJ2-5,TRBV18,TGTGCCAGCTCTTTGGGACAGGGAGAGACCCAGTACTTC,CASSLGQGETQYF
-,-,TRBJ2-7,TRBV6-1,TGTGCCAGCAGTTACAGATGGGAGCAGTACTTC,CASSYRWEQYF
-,TRBD2,TRBJ2-5,TRBV27,TGTGCCAGCAGTAACCGGGGGGGTCAAGAGACCCAGTACTTC,CASSNRGGQETQYF
-,TRBD2,TRBJ2-7,TRBV4-1,TGCGCCAGCAGCCAAGTCTCGACTAGCGGTTCCTACGAGCAGTACTTC,CASSQVSTSGSYEQYF
few,TRBD1,TRBJ2-7,TRBV28,TGTGCCAGCAGTTATCCGGGACAGGGGGCGATCGAGCAGTACTTC,CASSYPGQGAIEQYF
-,-,TRBJ2-7,TRBV7-6,TGTGCCAGCAGCTTAGGTCTAGGGGAGGCCTACGAGCAGTACTTC,CASSLGLGEAYEQYF
few,-,TRBJ2-7,TRBV18,TGTGCCAGCTCTCCTAGGACAACTTACGAGCAGTACTTC,CASSPRTTYEQYF
-,TRBD2,TRBJ2-3,TRBV5-1,TGCGCCAGCAGCTCCAGCGGGAGTAGAGCAGATACGCAGTATTTT,CASSSSGSRADTQYF
-,-,TRBJ2-7,TRBV27,TGTGCCAGCAGTTACCGGGGAGGGGGTCGCTACGAGCAGTACTTC,CASSYRGGGRYEQYF
few,-,TRBJ2-3,TRBV27,TGTGCCACCGGGGTCTATAGCACAGATACGCAGTATTTT,CATGVYSTDTQYF
-,-,TRBJ2-6,TRBV4-1,TGCGCCAGCAGCCAGAGGTCCTCTGGGGCCAACGTCCTGACTTTC,CASSQRSSGANVLTF
-,TRBD2,TRBJ2-5,TRBV4-1,TGCGCCAGCAGCCAAGCCCCTACTAGCGCCGACCAAGAGACCCAGTACTTC,CASSQAPTSADQETQYF
-,-,TRBJ2-1,TRBV2,TGTGCCAGCGACGGCGGGCTGGACAATGAGCAGTTCTTC,CASDGGLDNEQFF
-,-,TRBJ2-2,TRBV7-9,TGTGCCAGCAGTCACGGTGCCGGGGAGCTGTTTTTT,CASSHGAGELFF
-,TRBD1,TRBJ2-6,TRBV28,TGTGCCAGCAGTTTAGGACAGGGTGGGGCTGGGGCCAACGTCCTGACTTTC,CASSLGQGGAGANVLTF